This TCR beta chain was recovered during a study of PD-1 blockade in mismatch repair-deficient tumors. Study results and limitations: After pembrolizumab, tumor-resident clones rose rapidly, then generally contracted before radiologic responses. Three of seven peptides expanded clones, giving 110 to 150 unique blood TCRs.

Germline V gene lookup returns CDR1 MDHEN and CDR2 SYDVKM. Trimming removed 2 bases at V and 1 base at J, with 17 bases between. This CDR3 contains 17 residues. Time point denoted: identical roughly ten-day culture without peptide (control). TCRs were sequenced from a few patients responding to pembrolizumab. Cells were stimulated around 9 days with each of more than 5 ELISpot-reactive neoantigens. This clone was seen a few times. Its target is not known. Profiled with immunoSEQ multiplex PCR; TCRdb holds only in-frame clones, not every one. The sample carries over 11,000 clones, 80% to 90% recorded once.

The receptor was derived from an adult with mismatch repair-deficient cancer. The chain uses TRBV28 and TRBJ1-1; D gene ambiguous. The sequences come from cells cultured in vitro, collected from a patient treated with pembrolizumab. The CDR3 region has the DNA TGTGCCAGCAGTTTAGTGGGGAGGACCCCAGGGAACACTGAAGCTTTCTTT. Its protein product is CASSLVGRTPGNTEAFF.